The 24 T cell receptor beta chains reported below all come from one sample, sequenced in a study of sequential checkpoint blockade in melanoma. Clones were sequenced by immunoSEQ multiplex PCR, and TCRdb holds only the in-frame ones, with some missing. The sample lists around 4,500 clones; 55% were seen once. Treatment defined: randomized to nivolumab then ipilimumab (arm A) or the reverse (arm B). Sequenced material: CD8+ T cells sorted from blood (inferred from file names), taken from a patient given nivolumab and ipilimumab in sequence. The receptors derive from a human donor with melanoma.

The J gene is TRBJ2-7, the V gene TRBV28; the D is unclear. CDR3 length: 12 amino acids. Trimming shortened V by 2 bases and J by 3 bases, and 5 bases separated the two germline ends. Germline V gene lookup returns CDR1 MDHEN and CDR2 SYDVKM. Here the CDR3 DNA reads TGTGCCAGCAGTTTACCAGGCTACGAGCAGTACTTC. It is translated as CASSLPGYEQYF.

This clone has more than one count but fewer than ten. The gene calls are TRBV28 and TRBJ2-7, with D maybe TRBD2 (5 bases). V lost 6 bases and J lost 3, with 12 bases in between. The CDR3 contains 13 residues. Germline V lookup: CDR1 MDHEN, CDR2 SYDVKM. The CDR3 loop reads CASSPPGFYEQYF. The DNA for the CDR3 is TGTGCCAGCAGCCCTCCGGGGTTCTACGAGCAGTACTTC. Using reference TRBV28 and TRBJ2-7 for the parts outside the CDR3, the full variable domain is DVKVTQSSRYLVKRTGEKVFLECVQDMDHENMFWYRQDPGLGLRLIYFSYDVKMKEKGDIPEGYSVSREKKERFSLILESASTNQTSMYLCASSPPGFYEQYFGPGTRLTVT.

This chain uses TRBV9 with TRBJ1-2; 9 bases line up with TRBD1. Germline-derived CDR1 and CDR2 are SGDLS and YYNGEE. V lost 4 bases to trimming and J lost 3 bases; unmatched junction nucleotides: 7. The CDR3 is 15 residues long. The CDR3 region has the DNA TGTGCCAGCAGCCCTAGGGACAGGGTGGACTATGGCTACACCTTC. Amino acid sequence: CASSPRDRVDYGYTF.

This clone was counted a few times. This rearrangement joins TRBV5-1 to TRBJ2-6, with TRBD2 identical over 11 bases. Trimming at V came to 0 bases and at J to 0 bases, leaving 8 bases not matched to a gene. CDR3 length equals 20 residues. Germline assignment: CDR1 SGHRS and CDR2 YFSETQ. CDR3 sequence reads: CASSLVIRLAGSSGANVLTF. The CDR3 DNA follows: TGCGCCAGCAGCTTGGTTATACGACTAGCGGGGAGCTCTGGGGCCAACGTCCTGACTTTC.

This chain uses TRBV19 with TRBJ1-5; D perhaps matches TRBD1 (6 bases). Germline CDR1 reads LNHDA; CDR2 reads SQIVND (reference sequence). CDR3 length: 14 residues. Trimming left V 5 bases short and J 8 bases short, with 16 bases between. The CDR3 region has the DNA TGTGCCAGTAGTGAACAGGGCGCGGGGGAGCCCCAGCATTTT. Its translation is CASSEQGAGEPQHF.

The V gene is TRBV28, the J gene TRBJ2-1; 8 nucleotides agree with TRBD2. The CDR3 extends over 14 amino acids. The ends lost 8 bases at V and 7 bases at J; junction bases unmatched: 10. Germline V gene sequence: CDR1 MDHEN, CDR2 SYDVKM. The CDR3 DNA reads TGTGCCAGCTCCGCGGGAGGTCTGGAGAATGAGCAGTTCTTC. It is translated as CASSAGGLENEQFF.

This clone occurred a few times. CDR3 amino acids: CASSPQSTSRYEQYF. CDR3 sequence (DNA): TGTGCCAGTAGTCCTCAGTCGACTAGTAGATACGAGCAGTACTTC. This chain uses TRBV19 with TRBJ2-7; tentative D call: TRBD2 (6 bases). CDR3 length equals 15 residues. V lost 5 bases and J lost 4, with 18 bases in between. From germline, CDR1 is LNHDA and CDR2 SQIVND (reference sequence). The full variable domain, rest sourced from reference TRBV19 and TRBJ2-7, is DGGITQSPKYLFRKEGQNVTLSCEQNLNHDAMYWYRQDPGQGLRLIYYSQIVNDFQKGDIAEGYSVSREKKESFPLTVTSAQKNPTAFYLCASSPQSTSRYEQYFGPGTRLTVT.

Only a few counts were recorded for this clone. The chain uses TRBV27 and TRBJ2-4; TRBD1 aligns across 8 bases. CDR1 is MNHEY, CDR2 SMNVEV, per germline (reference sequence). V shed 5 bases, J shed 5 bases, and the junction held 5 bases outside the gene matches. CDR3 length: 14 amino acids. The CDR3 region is CASSPGQGENIQYF. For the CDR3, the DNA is TGTGCCAGCAGTCCCGGACAGGGCGAAAACATTCAGTACTTC.

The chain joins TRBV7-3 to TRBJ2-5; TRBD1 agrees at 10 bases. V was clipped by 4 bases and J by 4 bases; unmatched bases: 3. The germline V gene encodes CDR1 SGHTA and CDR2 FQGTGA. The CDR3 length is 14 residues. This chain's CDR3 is CASSSTGGLETQYF. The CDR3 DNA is TGTGCCAGCAGCTCGACAGGGGGCTTAGAGACCCAGTACTTC.

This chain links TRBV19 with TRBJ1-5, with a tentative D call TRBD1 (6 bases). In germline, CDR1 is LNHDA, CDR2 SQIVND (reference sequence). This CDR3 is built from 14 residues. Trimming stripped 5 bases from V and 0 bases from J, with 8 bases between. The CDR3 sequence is CASSWGLSNQPQHF. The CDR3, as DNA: TGTGCCAGTAGTTGGGGGCTTAGCAATCAGCCCCAGCATTTT.

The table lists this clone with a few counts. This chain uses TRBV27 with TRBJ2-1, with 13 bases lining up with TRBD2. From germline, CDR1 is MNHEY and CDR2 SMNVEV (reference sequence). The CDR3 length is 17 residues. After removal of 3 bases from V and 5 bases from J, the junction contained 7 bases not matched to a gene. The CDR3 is CASSFALLAGGDNEQFF. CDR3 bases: TGTGCCAGCAGTTTTGCTCTACTAGCGGGAGGGGACAATGAGCAGTTCTTC.

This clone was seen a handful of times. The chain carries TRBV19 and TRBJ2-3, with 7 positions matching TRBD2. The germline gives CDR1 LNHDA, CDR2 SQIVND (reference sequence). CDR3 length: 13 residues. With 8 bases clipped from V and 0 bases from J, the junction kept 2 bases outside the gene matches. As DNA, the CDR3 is TGTGCCAGTCGGGGGGAGAGCACAGATACGCAGTATTTT. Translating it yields CASRGESTDTQYF.

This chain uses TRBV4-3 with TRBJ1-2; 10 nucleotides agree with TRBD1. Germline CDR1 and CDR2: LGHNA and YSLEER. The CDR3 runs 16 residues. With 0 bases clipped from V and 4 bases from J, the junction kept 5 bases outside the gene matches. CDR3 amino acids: CASSQDRTGGAYGYTF. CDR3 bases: TGCGCCAGCAGCCAAGATAGGACAGGGGGGGCCTATGGCTACACCTTC.

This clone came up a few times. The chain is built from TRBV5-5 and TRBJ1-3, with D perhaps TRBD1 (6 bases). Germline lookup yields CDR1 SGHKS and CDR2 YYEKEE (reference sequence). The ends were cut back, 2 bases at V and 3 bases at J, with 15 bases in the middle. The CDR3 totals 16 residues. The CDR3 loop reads CASSFAYRDGGNTIYF. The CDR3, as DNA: TGTGCCAGCAGCTTCGCGTACAGGGATGGTGGAAACACCATATATTTT.

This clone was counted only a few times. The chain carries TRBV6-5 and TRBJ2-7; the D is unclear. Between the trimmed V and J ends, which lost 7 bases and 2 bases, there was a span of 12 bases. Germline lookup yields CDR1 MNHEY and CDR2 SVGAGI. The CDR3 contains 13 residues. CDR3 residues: CASTWKETYEQYF. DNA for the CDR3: TGTGCCAGCACTTGGAAGGAGACCTACGAGCAGTACTTC.

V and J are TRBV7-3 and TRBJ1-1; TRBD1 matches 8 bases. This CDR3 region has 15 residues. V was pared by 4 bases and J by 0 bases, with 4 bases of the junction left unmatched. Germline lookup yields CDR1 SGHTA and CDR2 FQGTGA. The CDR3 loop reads CASSYLTGVNTEAFF. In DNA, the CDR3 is TGTGCCAGCAGCTACTTGACAGGGGTGAACACTGAAGCTTTCTTT.

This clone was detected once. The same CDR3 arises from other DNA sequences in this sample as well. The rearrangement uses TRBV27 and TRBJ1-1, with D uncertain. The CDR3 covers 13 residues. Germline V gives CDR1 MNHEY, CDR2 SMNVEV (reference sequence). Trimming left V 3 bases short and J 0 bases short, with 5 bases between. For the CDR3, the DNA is TGTGCCAGCAGTTTGTCCATGAACACTGAAGCTTTCTTT. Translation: CASSLSMNTEAFF.

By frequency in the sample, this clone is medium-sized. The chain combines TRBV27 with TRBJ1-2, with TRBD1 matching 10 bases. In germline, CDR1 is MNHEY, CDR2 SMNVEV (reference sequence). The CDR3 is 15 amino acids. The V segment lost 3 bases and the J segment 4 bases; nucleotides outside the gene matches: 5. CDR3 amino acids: CASSFLDRGIYGYTF. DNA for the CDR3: TGTGCCAGCAGTTTTTTGGACAGGGGGATCTATGGCTACACCTTC.

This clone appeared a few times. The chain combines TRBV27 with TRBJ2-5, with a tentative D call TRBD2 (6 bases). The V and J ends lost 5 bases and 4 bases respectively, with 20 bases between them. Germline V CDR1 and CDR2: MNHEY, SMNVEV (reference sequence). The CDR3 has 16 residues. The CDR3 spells CASSPGVGTVGETQYF. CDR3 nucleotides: TGTGCCAGCAGTCCGGGGGTAGGGACCGTTGGAGAGACCCAGTACTTC.

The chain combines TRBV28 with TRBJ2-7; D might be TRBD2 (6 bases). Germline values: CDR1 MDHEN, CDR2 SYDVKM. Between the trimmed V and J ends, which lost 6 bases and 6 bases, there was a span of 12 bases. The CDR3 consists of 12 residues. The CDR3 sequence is CASRRDLGEQYF. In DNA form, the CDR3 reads TGTGCCAGCAGGCGGGACCTGGGCGAGCAGTACTTC.

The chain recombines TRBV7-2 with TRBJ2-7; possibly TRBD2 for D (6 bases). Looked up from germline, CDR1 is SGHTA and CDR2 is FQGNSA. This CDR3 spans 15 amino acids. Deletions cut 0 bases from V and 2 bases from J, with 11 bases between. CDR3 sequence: CASSLAPSAPYEQYF. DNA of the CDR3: TGTGCCAGCAGCTTAGCACCTAGCGCTCCCTACGAGCAGTACTTC.

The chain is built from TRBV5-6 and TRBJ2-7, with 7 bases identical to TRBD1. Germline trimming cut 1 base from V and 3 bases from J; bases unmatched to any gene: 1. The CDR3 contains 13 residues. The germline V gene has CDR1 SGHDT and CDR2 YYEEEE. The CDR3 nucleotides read TGTGCCAGCAGCTTGTGGACAGGCTACGAGCAGTACTTC. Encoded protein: CASSLWTGYEQYF.

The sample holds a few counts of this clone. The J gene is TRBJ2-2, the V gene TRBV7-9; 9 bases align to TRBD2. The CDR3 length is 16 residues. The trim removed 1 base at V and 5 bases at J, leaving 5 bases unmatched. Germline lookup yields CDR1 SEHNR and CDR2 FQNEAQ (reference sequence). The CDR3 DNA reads TGTGCCAGCAGCTTAGGGACTAGCGAGTTTACCGGGGAGCTGTTTTTT. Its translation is CASSLGTSEFTGELFF.

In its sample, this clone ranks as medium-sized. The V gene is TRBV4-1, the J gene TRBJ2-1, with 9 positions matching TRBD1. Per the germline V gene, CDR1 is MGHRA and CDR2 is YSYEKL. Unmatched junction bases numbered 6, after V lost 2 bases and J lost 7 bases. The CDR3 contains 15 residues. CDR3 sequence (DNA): TGCGCCAGCAGCCAATCCGGGACAGGGAAAAATGAGCAGTTCTTC. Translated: CASSQSGTGKNEQFF.